This TCR beta chain was captured in a study of early T cells in non-severe SARS-CoV-2 infection. About the research overall: Chains were unpaired, as sequencing was done on bulk RNA from unsorted whole blood.

With termini counted, the CDR3 has 15 amino acids. Germline CDR1 is SGHDT and CDR2 is YYEEEE. Study-wide results and limits: Private and CD4 specificities were missed by VDJdb matching, which favored anti-spike CD8 responses.

Of note for this clonotype: Its antigen is not known. Because the CDR3's place on the DNA is in doubt, the DNA is left out and the CDR3 is given as listed by TCRdb.

Unique molecular identifier tags were affixed to discrete cDNA molecules. TCRdb re-called the 5' RACE reads with MiXCR, one entry per CDR3 protein. The repertoire consists of fewer than 100,000 distinct CDR3 sequences, with approximately 13% occurring once and the leading ten covering 2% to 2.5%. The chain uses TRBV5-6 and TRBJ1-4; the table's D call, TRBD1, was not checked against the DNA. This TCR was sampled from an adult who was a healthcare worker with PCR-confirmed SARS-CoV-2 infection or an uninfected control (not recorded which). Material for sequencing was whole blood. The CDR3 protein is CASSLVSRFRKNCFF.